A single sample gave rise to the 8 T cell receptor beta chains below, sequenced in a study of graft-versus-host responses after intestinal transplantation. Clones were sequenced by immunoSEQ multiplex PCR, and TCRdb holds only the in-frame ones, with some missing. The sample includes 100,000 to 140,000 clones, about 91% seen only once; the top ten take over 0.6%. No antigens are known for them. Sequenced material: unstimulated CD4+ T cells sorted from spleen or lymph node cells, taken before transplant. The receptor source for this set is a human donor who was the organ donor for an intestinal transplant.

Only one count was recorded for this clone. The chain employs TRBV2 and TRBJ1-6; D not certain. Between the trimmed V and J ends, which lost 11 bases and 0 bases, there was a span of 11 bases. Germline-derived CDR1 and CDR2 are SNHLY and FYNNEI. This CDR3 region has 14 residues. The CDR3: CAVVRGSYNSPLHF. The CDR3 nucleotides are TGTGCCGTGGTCCGGGGCTCCTATAATTCACCCCTCCACTTT.

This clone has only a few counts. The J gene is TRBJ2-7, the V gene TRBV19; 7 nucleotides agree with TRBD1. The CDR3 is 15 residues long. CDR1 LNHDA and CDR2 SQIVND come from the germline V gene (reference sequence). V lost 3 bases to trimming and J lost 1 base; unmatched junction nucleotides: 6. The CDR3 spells CASSIDRDPSYEQYF. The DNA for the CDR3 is TGTGCCAGTAGTATCGACAGGGACCCTTCCTACGAGCAGTACTTC. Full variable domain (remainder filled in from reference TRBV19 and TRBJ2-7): DGGITQSPKYLFRKEGQNVTLSCEQNLNHDAMYWYRQDPGQGLRLIYYSQIVNDFQKGDIAEGYSVSREKKESFPLTVTSAQKNPTAFYLCASSIDRDPSYEQYFGPGTRLTVT.

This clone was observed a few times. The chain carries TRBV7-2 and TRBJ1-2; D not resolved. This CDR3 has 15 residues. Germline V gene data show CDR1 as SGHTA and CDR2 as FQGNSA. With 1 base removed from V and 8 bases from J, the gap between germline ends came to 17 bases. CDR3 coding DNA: TGTGCCAGCAGCTTAGAGAGCCGGGGAGTGGGCGGCTACACCTTC. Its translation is CASSLESRGVGGYTF.

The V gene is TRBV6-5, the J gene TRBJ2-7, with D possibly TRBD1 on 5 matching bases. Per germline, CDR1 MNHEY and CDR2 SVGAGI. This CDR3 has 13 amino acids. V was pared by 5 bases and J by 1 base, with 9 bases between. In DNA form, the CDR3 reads TGTGCCAGCAGTCGACAGTCTTCCTACGAGCAGTACTTC. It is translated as CASSRQSSYEQYF.

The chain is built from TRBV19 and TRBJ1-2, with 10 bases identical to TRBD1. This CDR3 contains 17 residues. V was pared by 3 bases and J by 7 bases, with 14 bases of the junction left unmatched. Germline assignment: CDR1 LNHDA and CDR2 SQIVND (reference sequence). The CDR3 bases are TGTGCCAGTAGTATCCCCCTCGGAGCGGACAGGGGGGGTGGCTACACCTTC. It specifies CASSIPLGADRGGGYTF.

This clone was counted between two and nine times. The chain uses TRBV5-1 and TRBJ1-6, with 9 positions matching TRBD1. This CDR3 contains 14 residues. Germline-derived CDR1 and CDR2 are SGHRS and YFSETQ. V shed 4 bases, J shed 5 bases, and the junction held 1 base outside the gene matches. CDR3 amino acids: CASSRDRDNSPLHF. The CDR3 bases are TGCGCCAGCAGCCGGGACAGGGATAATTCACCCCTCCACTTT.

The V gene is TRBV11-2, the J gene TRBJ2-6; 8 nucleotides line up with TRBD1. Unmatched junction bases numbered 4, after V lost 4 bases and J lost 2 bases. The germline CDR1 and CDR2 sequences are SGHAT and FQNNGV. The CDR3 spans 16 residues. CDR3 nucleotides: TGTGCCAGCAGCTGGGGACAGGCGGCTGGGGCCAACGTCCTGACTTTC. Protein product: CASSWGQAAGANVLTF.

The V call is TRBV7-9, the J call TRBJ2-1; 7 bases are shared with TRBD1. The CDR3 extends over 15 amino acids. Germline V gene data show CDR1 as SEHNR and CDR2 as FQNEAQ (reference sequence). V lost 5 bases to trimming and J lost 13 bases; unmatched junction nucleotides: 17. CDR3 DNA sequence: TGTGCCAGCAGCCCCAGAGGACCCGAGGGGGCGCGTCAGTTCTTC. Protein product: CASSPRGPEGARQFF.